Listed here is a single T cell receptor (beta chain). This CDR3 comprises 16 residues. The junction had 6 bases not matched to a gene; V was cut back by 4 bases and J by 5 bases. The germline CDR1 and CDR2 sequences are SGHTA and FQGTGA. The source of the sample is a study of blood T cell repertoires in COVID-19. Study-level information: In each case, the material was cDNA or gDNA derived from T cells, B-cell-depleted T cells, or PBMCs.

Using immunoSEQ multiplex PCR, the repertoire was profiled, and TCRdb retains in-frame clones only, with some absent. The top ten hold about 3.5% of the sample, which has 200,000 to 300,000 clones, around 86% seen once. The chain uses TRBV7-3 and TRBJ2-3, with 13 bases that match TRBD2. This sequence originates from a woman aged 40 to 50 with acute COVID-19. Sequenced input: PBMCs or T cells enriched from blood (not recorded which). This chain's CDR3 is CASSSLGLAGEDTQYF. The CDR3 region has the DNA TGTGCCAGCAGCTCCCTAGGACTAGCGGGAGAAGATACGCAGTATTTT. The full variable domain, completed using reference TRBV7-3 and TRBJ2-3, is GAGVSQTPSNKVTEKGKYVELRCDPISGHTALYWYRQSLGQGPEFLIYFQGTGAADDSGLPNDRFFAVRPEGSVSTLKIQRTERGDSAVYLCASSSLGLAGEDTQYFGPGTRLTVL.